Shown below are 24 T cell receptor beta chains from a single sample sequenced in a study of T cell repertoires in cytomegalovirus infection. Their recognized antigens are unknown. A single record per CDR3 protein comes from TCRdb applying MiXCR to the reads. Here the sample spans some 900,000 distinct CDR3 sequences, approximately 29% being singletons. The sample was cultured CD8+ T cells from PBMCs, taken from culture after CMV antigen stimulation. These receptors were taken from a human donor in good health (CMV status not recorded). Some clones in this sample may be carry-over from other donors' samples.

This clonotype was counted ten times or more. The rearrangement uses TRBV7-2 and TRBJ2-3; perhaps TRBD2 as D (6 bases). Deletions cut 1 base from V and 13 bases from J, with 18 bases between. The V gene's germline CDR1 is SGHTA and CDR2 FQGNSA. The CDR3 contains 14 residues. CDR3 in amino acids: CASSLDPSAYHKYF. The CDR3 DNA reads as TGTGCCAGCAGCTTAGACCCTAGCGCCTATCACAAGTATTTT. Complete variable domain (other parts from reference TRBV7-2 and TRBJ2-3): GAGVSQSPSNKVTEKGKDVELRCDPISGHTALYWYRQSLGQGLEFLIYFQGNSAPDKSGLPSDRFSAERTGGSVSTLTIQRTQQEDSAVYLCASSLDPSAYHKYFGPGTRLTVL.

This clonotype was counted a few times. A read error may produce the germline difference seen at one junction end. The V gene is TRBV18, the J gene TRBJ2-2, with 10 bases matching TRBD1. Germline CDR1 is KGHSH and CDR2 is LQKENI. The CDR3 extends over 19 amino acids. The CDR3 DNA follows: TGTGCCAGCTCGCCACCCGGGGGACAGGGGTCGAGGAGCACCGGGGAGCTGTTTTTT. Its translation is CASSPPGGQGSRSTGELFF. The variable domain in full, with the rest retrieved from reference TRBV18 and TRBJ2-2, is NAGVMQNPRHLVRRRGQEARLRCSPMKGHSHVYWYRQLPEEGLKFMVYLQKENIIDESGMPKERFSAEFPKEGPSILRIQQVVRGDSAAYFCASSPPGGQGSRSTGELFFGEGSRLTVL.

The table lists this clonotype with many counts. The rearrangement joins TRBV6-6 to TRBJ1-1; D is perhaps TRBD1 (6 bases). This CDR3 has 14 residues. V lost 2 bases and J 7 bases, leaving 14 bases between the germline ends. Germline V gives CDR1 MNHNY, CDR2 SVGAGI (reference sequence). CDR3 residues: CASSYGAGEHEAFF. CDR3 nucleotide sequence: TGTGCCAGCAGTTACGGGGCAGGGGAACATGAAGCTTTCTTT.

The chain has TRBV6-6 and TRBJ2-4, with D perhaps matching TRBD1 (6 bases). From germline, CDR1 is MNHNY and CDR2 SVGAGI (reference sequence). V was cut by 7 bases and J by 3 bases, with 13 bases left in between. The CDR3 consists of 14 residues. In DNA form, the CDR3 reads TGTGCCAGCACCGCAGACAGGAGCAAAAACATTCAGTACTTC. Translated: CASTADRSKNIQYF.

This chain uses TRBV4-1 with TRBJ2-7; TRBD2 matches at 7 bases. Germline-derived CDR1 and CDR2 are MGHRA and YSYEKL. Trimming at V came to 1 base and at J to 2 bases, leaving 11 bases not matched to a gene. This CDR3 has 17 amino acids. CDR3 DNA: TGCGCCAGCAGCCAAGGAATGATAGCGGGTTACGCCTACGAGCAGTACTTC. Translating gives CASSQGMIAGYAYEQYF.

The chain carries TRBV3-1 and TRBJ2-5; 12 bases fit TRBD2. V was pared by 2 bases and J by 1 base, with 5 bases of the junction left unmatched. CDR1 and CDR2 (germline): LGHDT, YNNKEL (reference sequence). The CDR3 runs to 17 residues. The CDR3 DNA reads as TGTGCCAGCAGCCAAAAGGGACTAGCGGGTCCCCAAGAGACCCAGTACTTC. As protein: CASSQKGLAGPQETQYF.

This clonotype was counted ten times or more. The rearrangement joins TRBV7-6 to TRBJ2-1; the match to TRBD1 covers 7 bases. This CDR3 has 15 residues. Germline V CDR1 and CDR2: SGHVS, FNYEAQ. Trimming removed 5 bases from V and 7 bases from J; junction bases left unmatched: 11. Here the CDR3 reads CASSQNRGIINEQFF. In DNA form, the CDR3 reads TGTGCCAGCAGCCAAAACAGGGGCATAATAAATGAGCAGTTCTTC. Complete variable domain (other parts from reference TRBV7-6 and TRBJ2-1): GAGVSQSPRYKVTKRGQDVALRCDPISGHVSLYWYRQALGQGPEFLTYFNYEAQQDKSGLPNDRFSAERPEGSISTLTIQRTEQRDSAMYRCASSQNRGIINEQFFGPGTRLTVL.

There are a few counts of this clonotype. The gene calls are TRBV7-9 and TRBJ1-1; D possibly corresponds to TRBD1 (6 bases). The CDR3 has 14 amino acids. The V and J ends lost 3 bases and 5 bases respectively, with 13 bases between them. In germline, CDR1 is SEHNR, CDR2 FQNEAQ (reference sequence). For the CDR3, the DNA is TGTGCCAGCAGCTTTCGGGGGCCTGGTACTGAAGCTTTCTTT. It translates to CASSFRGPGTEAFF.

The rearrangement joins TRBV6-5 to TRBJ2-1, with TRBD1 identical over 12 bases. V dropped 6 bases and J dropped 1; count of bases not matched to a gene: 19. The length of the CDR3 is 21 residues. Germline loops: CDR1 MNHEY, CDR2 SVGAGI. The CDR3 nucleotides are TGTGCCAGCAGCATCCAAAACGACCGGGACAGGGGGCCTCTTTCCTACAATGAGCAGTTCTTC. The encoded protein is CASSIQNDRDRGPLSYNEQFF.

The chain employs TRBV28 and TRBJ2-5, with 13 bases aligning to TRBD2. This CDR3 spans 16 amino acids. V shed 5 bases and J 2 bases; nucleotides not matched to a gene: 5. In germline, CDR1 is MDHEN, CDR2 SYDVKM. The CDR3: CASSRGLAGWQETQYF. CDR3 sequence (DNA): TGTGCCAGCAGTCGGGGACTAGCGGGGTGGCAAGAGACCCAGTACTTC.

The rearrangement links TRBV12-3 or TRBV12-4 to TRBJ2-2; 8 bases fit TRBD1. After removal of 8 bases from V and 6 bases from J, the junction contained 5 bases not matched to a gene. The CDR3 loop spans 13 amino acids. CDR3: CASSDRAPGELFF. The CDR3 nucleotides are TGTGCCAGCTCGGACAGGGCCCCCGGGGAGCTGTTTTTT.

This chain connects TRBV9 to TRBJ2-2; tentatively, D is TRBD1 (5 bases). Germline CDR1 is SGDLS and CDR2 is YYNGEE. CDR3 length: 14 amino acids. V was trimmed by 3 bases and J by 6 bases, leaving 12 bases between them. CDR3 protein: CASSARQFSGELFF. CDR3 coding DNA: TGTGCCAGCAGCGCTAGACAGTTCTCCGGGGAGCTGTTTTTT. The whole variable domain, remainder taken from reference TRBV9 and TRBJ2-2, is DSGVTQTPKHLITATGQRVTLRCSPRSGDLSVYWYQQSLDQGLQFLIQYYNGEERAKGNILERFSAQQFPDLHSELNLSSLELGDSALYFCASSARQFSGELFFGEGSRLTVL.

This chain links TRBV4-2 with TRBJ2-1; the D is unclear. Trimming removed 0 bases at V and 0 bases at J, with 18 bases between. Germline V gene lookup returns CDR1 LGHNA and CDR2 YNFKEQ. The CDR3 length is 19 residues. The CDR3 sequence: CASSQDGPPNLSSYNEQFF. The CDR3 DNA follows: TGTGCCAGCAGCCAAGACGGGCCCCCCAACTTGAGCTCCTACAATGAGCAGTTCTTC.

The chain employs TRBV28 and TRBJ2-3; D remains ambiguous. The CDR3 loop spans 14 amino acids. Germline CDR1 and CDR2: MDHEN and SYDVKM. The V end lost 2 bases, the J end lost 4 bases, and 10 bases lay between the germline ends. The chain's CDR3 is CASSLPLSADTQYF. The CDR3 DNA follows: TGTGCCAGCAGTTTACCTTTATCGGCAGATACGCAGTATTTT. Complete variable domain (other parts from reference TRBV28 and TRBJ2-3): DVKVTQSSRYLVKRTGEKVFLECVQDMDHENMFWYRQDPGLGLRLIYFSYDVKMKEKGDIPEGYSVSREKKERFSLILESASTNQTSMYLCASSLPLSADTQYFGPGTRLTVL.

CDR3 protein: CASSEDPFLTSGISGDTQYF. DNA for the CDR3: TGTGCCAGCAGTGAAGACCCATTTTTAACTAGCGGGATCTCGGGGGATACGCAGTATTTT. The chain combines TRBV6-1 with TRBJ2-3; 10 nucleotides line up with TRBD2. CDR1 is MNHNS and CDR2 is SASEGT in the germline V gene. V dropped 1 base and J dropped 6; count of bases not matched to a gene: 19. CDR3 length equals 20 residues.

This clonotype occurred a few times. The gene calls are TRBV7-9 and TRBJ2-1, with D perhaps TRBD1 (6 bases). V was shortened by 6 bases and J by 7 bases, with 10 bases between the two germline ends. This CDR3 has 12 amino acids. Germline loops: CDR1 SEHNR, CDR2 FQNEAQ (reference sequence). The CDR3 spells CASRLTGNEQFF. In DNA form, the CDR3 reads TGTGCCAGCAGGCTCACAGGGAATGAGCAGTTCTTC.

This sequence joins TRBV6-5 and TRBJ2-1, with D tentatively TRBD2 (6 bases). The V and J ends lost 4 bases and 8 bases respectively, with 9 bases between them. This CDR3 has 12 amino acids. Germline V CDR1 and CDR2: MNHEY, SVGAGI. The CDR3 DNA sequence: TGTGCCAGCAGTTCTTGGGGGGATGAGCAGTTCTTC. It encodes CASSSWGDEQFF.

This clonotype was observed a few times. The gene calls are TRBV27 and TRBJ2-2, with 8 bases lining up with TRBD1. The CDR3 totals 13 residues. CDR1 is MNHEY and CDR2 is SMNVEV in the germline V gene (reference sequence). J lost 6 bases, V lost 6 bases, and 3 bases had no gene match. The DNA of the CDR3 is TGTGCCAGCAGCTGGGACAGGTCCGGGGAGCTGTTTTTT. Protein sequence: CASSWDRSGELFF.

The genes are TRBV2 and TRBJ2-2; maybe TRBD1 (5 bases). V gave up 11 bases and J gave up 2 bases, with 12 bases separating them. The CDR3 is 13 amino acids. Germline V gene data show CDR1 as SNHLY and CDR2 as FYNNEI. In nucleotides, the CDR3 is TGTGCCCGCACGACAGCCAACACCGGGGAGCTGTTTTTT. Amino acids: CARTTANTGELFF.

This clonotype was recorded a few times. CDR3 nucleotide sequence: TGTGCCAGCAGCCCCCCCCCAACCTCATCCTACAATGAGCAGTTCTTC. Its protein is CASSPPPTSSYNEQFF. J is TRBJ2-1 and V is TRBV7-9; D unclear. V was shortened by 5 bases and J by 1 base, with 15 bases between the two germline ends. The CDR3 totals 16 residues. The germline gives CDR1 SEHNR, CDR2 FQNEAQ (reference sequence).

The CDR3 here is CASSSPGTGAYGYTF. DNA of the CDR3: TGTGCCAGCAGTTCCCCCGGGACAGGGGCCTATGGCTACACCTTC. The V gene is TRBV12-3 or TRBV12-4, the J gene TRBJ1-2, with 10 bases identical to TRBD1. V shed 4 bases and J 4 bases; nucleotides not matched to a gene: 6. This CDR3 contains 15 residues.

On this clonotype itself: The junction departs from germline at one end; a sequencing error may be responsible. The chain has TRBV6-5 and TRBJ2-3, with TRBD2 matching 7 bases. CDR1 and CDR2 (germline): MNHEY, SVGAGI. This CDR3 is 14 amino acids long. Here the CDR3 reads CVSSSGGYTDTQYF. The CDR3 DNA follows: TGTGTCAGCAGCTCGGGGGGTTACACAGATACGCAGTATTTT.

The genes are TRBV12-3 or TRBV12-4 and TRBJ1-3, with D possibly TRBD1 on 6 matching bases. The CDR3 contains 16 residues. V was cut by 5 bases and J by 0 bases, with 14 bases left in between. The CDR3 here is CASSGQSMSSGNTIYF. CDR3 DNA: TGTGCCAGCAGTGGACAGTCCATGAGCTCTGGAAACACCATATATTTT.

This clonotype was seen ten or more times. This chain links TRBV7-6 with TRBJ1-4; D call uncertain. Trimming pared 5 bases from V and 0 bases from J, leaving 13 bases between. The CDR3 extends over 16 amino acids. The germline V gene encodes CDR1 SGHVS and CDR2 FNYEAQ. The CDR3, as DNA: TGTGCCAGCAGCCCCTGGAGACAAGCAACTAATGAAAAACTGTTTTTT. Residues: CASSPWRQATNEKLFF.